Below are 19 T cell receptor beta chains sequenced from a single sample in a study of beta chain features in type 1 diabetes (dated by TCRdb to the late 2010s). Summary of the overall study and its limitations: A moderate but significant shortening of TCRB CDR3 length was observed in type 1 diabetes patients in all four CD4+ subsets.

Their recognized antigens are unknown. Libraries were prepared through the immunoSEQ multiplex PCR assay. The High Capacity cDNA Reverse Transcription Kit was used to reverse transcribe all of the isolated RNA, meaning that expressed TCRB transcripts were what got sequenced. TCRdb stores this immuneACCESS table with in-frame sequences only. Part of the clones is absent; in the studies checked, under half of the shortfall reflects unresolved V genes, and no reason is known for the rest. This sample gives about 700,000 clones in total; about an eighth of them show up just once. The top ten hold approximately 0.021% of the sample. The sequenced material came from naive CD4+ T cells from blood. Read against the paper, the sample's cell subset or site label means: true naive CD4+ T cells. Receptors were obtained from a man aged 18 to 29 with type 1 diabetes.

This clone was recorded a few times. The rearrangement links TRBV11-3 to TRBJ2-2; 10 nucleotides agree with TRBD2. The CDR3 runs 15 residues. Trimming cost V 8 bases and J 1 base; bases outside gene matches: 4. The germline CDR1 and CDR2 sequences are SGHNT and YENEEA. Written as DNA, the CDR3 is TGTGCCAGCGGGAGACTAGCGGGGAACACCGGGGAGCTGTTTTTT. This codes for CASGRLAGNTGELFF.

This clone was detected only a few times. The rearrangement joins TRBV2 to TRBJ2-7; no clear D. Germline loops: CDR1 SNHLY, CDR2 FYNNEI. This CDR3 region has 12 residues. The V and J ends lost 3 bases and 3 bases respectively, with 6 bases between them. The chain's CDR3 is CASSDQIYEQYF. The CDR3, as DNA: TGTGCCAGCAGTGACCAGATCTACGAGCAGTACTTC.

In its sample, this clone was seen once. The CDR3 nucleotides read TGTGCCAGCAGCTCCGGACAGGGCTCTTGGTACGAGCAGTACTTC. Its protein product is CASSSGQGSWYEQYF. The J gene is TRBJ2-7, the V gene TRBV11-2, with 8 bases lining up with TRBD1. The V gene end was trimmed by 4 bases and the J gene end by 4 bases; junction bases not matched to a gene: 9. The germline V gene has CDR1 SGHAT and CDR2 FQNNGV. The CDR3 is made up of 15 amino acids.

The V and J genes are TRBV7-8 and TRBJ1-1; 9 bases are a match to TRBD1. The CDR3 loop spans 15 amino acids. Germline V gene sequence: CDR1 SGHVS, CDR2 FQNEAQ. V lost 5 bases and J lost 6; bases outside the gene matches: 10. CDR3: CASSPGTGLGAEAFF. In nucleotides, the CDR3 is TGTGCCAGCAGCCCGGGGACAGGGCTGGGGGCTGAAGCTTTCTTT.

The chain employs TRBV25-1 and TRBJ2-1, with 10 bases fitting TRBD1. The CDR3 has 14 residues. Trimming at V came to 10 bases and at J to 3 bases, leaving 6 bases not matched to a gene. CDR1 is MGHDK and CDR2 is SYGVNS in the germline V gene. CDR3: CAIPGTGDYNEQFF. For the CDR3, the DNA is TGTGCCATCCCCGGGACAGGGGACTACAATGAGCAGTTCTTC.

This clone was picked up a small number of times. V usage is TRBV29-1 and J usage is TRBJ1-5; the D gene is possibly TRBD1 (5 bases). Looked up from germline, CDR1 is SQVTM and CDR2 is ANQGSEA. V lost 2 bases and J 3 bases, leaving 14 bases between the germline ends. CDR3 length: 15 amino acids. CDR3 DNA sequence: TGCAGCGTTGAACTTGGGACGGGTCTCAATCAGCCCCAGCATTTT. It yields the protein CSVELGTGLNQPQHF.

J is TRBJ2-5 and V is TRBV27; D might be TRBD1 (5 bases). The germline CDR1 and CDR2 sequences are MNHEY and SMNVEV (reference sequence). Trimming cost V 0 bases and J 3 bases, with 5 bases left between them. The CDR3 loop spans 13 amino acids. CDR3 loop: CASSLSREETQYF. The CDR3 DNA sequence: TGTGCCAGCAGTTTATCCAGGGAAGAGACCCAGTACTTC.

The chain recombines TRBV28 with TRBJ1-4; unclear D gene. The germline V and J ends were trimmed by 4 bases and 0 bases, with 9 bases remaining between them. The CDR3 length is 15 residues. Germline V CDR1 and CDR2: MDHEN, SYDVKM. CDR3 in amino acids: CASSWSYATNEKLFF. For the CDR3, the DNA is TGTGCCAGCAGTTGGTCATATGCAACTAATGAAAAACTGTTTTTT.

CDR3 in DNA: TGTGCCAGCAGCCGTAGGGGGGAGCTGTTTTTT. Translating gives CASSRRGELFF. This chain links TRBV6-5 with TRBJ2-2; D unclear. Trimming pared 6 bases from V and 8 bases from J, leaving 7 bases between. Germline lookup yields CDR1 MNHEY and CDR2 SVGAGI. This CDR3 is 11 amino acids long.

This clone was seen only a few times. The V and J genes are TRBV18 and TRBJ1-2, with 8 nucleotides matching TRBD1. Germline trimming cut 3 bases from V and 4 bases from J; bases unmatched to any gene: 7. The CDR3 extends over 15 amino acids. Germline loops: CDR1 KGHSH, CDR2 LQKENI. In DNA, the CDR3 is TGTGCCAGCTCACCCGGACAGGGTCGAGGCTATGGCTACACCTTC. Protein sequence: CASSPGQGRGYGYTF.

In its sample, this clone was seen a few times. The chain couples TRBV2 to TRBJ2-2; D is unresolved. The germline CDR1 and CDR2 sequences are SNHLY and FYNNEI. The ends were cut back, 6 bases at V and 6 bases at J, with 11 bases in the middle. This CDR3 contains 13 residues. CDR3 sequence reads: CASSPTASGELFF. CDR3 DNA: TGTGCCAGCAGCCCAACGGCCTCCGGGGAGCTGTTTTTT.

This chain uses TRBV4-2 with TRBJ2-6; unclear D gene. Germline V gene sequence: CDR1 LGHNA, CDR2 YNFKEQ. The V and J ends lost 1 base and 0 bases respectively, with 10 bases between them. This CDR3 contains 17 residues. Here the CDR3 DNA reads TGTGCCAGCAGCCAAGGAGAACGAACCTCTGGGGCCAACGTCCTGACTTTC. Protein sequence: CASSQGERTSGANVLTF.

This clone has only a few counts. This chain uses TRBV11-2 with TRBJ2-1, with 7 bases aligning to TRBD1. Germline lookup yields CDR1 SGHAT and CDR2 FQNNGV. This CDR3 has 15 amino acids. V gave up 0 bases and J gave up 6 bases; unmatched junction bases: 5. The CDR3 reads CASSLDYRGSNEQFF. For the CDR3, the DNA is TGTGCCAGCAGCTTAGACTACAGGGGAAGCAATGAGCAGTTCTTC.

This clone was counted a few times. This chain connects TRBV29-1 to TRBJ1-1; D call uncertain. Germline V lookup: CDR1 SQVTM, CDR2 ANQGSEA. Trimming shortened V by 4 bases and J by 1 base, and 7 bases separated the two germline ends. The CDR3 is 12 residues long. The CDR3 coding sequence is TGCAGCGTTGGGGTGGGGAACACTGAAGCTTTCTTT. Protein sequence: CSVGVGNTEAFF.

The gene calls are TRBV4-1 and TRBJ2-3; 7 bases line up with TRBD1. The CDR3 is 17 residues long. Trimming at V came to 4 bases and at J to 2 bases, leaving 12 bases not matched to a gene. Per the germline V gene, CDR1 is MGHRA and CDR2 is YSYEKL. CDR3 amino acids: CASSPTPTGPYTDTQYF. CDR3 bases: TGCGCCAGCAGCCCCACACCGACAGGGCCCTACACAGATACGCAGTATTTT.

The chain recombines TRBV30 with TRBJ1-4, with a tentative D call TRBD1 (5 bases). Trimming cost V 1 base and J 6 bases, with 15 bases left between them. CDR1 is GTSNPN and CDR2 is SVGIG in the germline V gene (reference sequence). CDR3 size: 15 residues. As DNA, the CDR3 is TGTGCCTGGAGTGCCCAACCCATGGGGCATGAAAAACTGTTTTTT. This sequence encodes CAWSAQPMGHEKLFF.

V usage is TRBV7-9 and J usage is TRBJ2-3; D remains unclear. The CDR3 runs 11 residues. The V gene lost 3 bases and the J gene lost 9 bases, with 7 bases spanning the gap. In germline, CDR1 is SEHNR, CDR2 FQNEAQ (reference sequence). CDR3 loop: CASSFLKTQYF. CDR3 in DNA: TGTGCCAGCAGCTTCCTGAAGACGCAGTATTTT.

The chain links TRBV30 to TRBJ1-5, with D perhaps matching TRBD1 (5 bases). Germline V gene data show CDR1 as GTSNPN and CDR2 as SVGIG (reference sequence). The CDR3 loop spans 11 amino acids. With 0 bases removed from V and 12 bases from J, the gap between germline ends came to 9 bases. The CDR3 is CAWSVTGRQHF. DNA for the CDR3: TGTGCCTGGAGTGTAACGGGGCGCCAGCATTTT.

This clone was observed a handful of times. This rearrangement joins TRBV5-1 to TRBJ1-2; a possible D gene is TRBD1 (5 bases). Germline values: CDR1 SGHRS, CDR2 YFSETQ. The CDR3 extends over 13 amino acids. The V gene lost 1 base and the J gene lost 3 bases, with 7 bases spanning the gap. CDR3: CASSLKGHYGYTF. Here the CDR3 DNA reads TGCGCCAGCAGCTTGAAGGGGCACTATGGCTACACCTTC.